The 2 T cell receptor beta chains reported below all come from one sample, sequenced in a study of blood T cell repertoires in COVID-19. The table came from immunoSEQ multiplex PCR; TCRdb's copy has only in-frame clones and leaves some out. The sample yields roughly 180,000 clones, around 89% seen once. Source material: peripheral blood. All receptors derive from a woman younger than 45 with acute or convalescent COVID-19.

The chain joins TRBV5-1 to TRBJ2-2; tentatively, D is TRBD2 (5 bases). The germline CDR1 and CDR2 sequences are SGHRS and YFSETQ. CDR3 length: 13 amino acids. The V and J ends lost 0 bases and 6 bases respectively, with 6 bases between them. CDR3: CASSLGSAGELFF. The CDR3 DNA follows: TGCGCCAGCAGCTTGGGTAGCGCCGGGGAGCTGTTTTTT.

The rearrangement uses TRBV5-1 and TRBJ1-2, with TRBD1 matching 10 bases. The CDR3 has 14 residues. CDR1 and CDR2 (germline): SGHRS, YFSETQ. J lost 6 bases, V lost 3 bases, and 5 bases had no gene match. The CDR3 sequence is CASSSDGTGDGYTF. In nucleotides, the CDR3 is TGCGCCAGCAGCTCCGATGGGACAGGGGATGGCTACACCTTC.